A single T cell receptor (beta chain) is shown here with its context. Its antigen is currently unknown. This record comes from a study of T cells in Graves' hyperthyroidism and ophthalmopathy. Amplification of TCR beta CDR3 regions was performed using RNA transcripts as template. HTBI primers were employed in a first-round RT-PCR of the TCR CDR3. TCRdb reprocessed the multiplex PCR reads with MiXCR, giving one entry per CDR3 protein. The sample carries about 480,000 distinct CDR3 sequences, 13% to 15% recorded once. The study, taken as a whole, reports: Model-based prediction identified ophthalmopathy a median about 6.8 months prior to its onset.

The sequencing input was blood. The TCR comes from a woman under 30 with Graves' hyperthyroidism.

The CDR3 region has the DNA TGTGCCAGCAGCCAAGATGGGGGAGGGGAGGATACGCAGTATTTT. This sequence encodes CASSQDGGGEDTQYF. The J gene is TRBJ2-3, the V gene TRBV3-1; 7 nucleotides line up with TRBD2. This CDR3 comprises 15 residues. The germline V gene has CDR1 LGHDT and CDR2 YNNKEL (reference sequence). J lost 6 bases, V lost 0 bases, and 6 bases had no gene match.